One T cell receptor beta chain is described in this entry. This clone's antigen is unknown. It has no much larger one-base neighbor in the sample; base qualities were not kept. This sample was taken from a study of Graves' ophthalmopathy and Graves' hyperthyroidism (dated 2018 in TCRdb). At the level of the whole study: Hyperthyroidism was considered stable if no progression to ophthalmopathy occurred within 18 months of follow-up. The study used TCR beta repertoire signatures to distinguish Graves' ophthalmopathy from Graves' hyperthyroidism and to predict progression to ophthalmopathy. In total, 135 blood samples were TCR-sequenced: approximately 42 ophthalmopathy, some 75 hyperthyroidism and roughly 17 hyperthyroidism-to-ophthalmopathy patients. To explore V-J signatures that separate ophthalmopathy from hyperthyroidism, a discovery set of more than 95 patients was enrolled, consisting of about 43 with ophthalmopathy and some 56 with stable hyperthyroidism. For independent validation, a separate cohort was made up of 18 to 20 hyperthyroidism patients plus 17 patients who later progressed from hyperthyroidism to ophthalmopathy. In over 5 hyperthyroidism patients, the T-cell repertoire of thyroid tissue was compared with the T-cell repertoire of blood. Following sample collection, hyperthyroidism patients were given methimazole at a starting dose of 30 mg daily, and ophthalmopathy patients were given high-dose intravenous methylprednisolone. The research as a whole found: Most of the expanded thyroid clonotypes with a frequency above 0.001 were also detected in blood, and it was suggested that the thyroid immune response may be reflected by blood repertoires. Sample size was not statistically predetermined, and group allocation was not concealed from the investigators. In validation, the model predicted ophthalmopathy progression with less than 71% sensitivity and less than 80% specificity; roughly 12 predicted patients were CT-confirmed with GO in a median of about 6.1 months. The 13-signature model separated ophthalmopathy from stable hyperthyroidism with 85% to 90% sensitivity and almost 84% specificity in cross-validation, and 80%/75% in the test set.

For repertoire sequencing, the TCR beta CDR3 regions were amplified from RNA transcripts. The first round was an RT-PCR using HTBI primers with the Qiagen OneStep RT-PCR kit, and this first round was followed by a second-round multiplex PCR, then size selection and purification. Libraries were sequenced on an Illumina HiSeq2000 using paired-end 100 bp reads. The source study handled its data this way. SOAPnuke was used for read processing, and reads with adapters, uncalled bases, a mean Phred below 15, or no exact constant-primer or identifier match were discarded. High-quality paired reads were merged with COPE v1.2.5. Clonotypes were defined as unique nucleotide sequences and were aligned to IMGT TRB V, D and J references using MiTCR v1.1. Analysis was restricted to V-J combinations with a frequency above 0.0001, which covered 98% to 99.2% of repertoires. For each V-J combination, a TCR clonal expansion and chaos score was defined as the ratio of F50 clonal expansion to chaos observed in the TCRdist matrix. Features were reduced by Welch's t-statistics and random forest to around 14 V-J combinations, which fed a naive Bayes classifier. The similarity between thyroid and blood repertoires was quantified using the Morisita-Horn index. The raw public data were reprocessed by TCRdb itself: fastp quality trimming at Q25, MiXCR clonotype calling, in-frame beta chains only. All rows with the same CDR3 protein become a single entry with the most common DNA and genes. For this entry, the V and J calls and clone size follow TCRdb and not the study's own pipeline. The sample yields about 1.1 million distinct CDR3 sequences; 35% to 40% were counted once. More than 9.5% of the sample is taken by the ten largest.

Unmatched junction bases come to 6, with V trimmed by 7 bases and J by 8 bases. Reading the germline V gene gives CDR1 SQVTM and CDR2 ANQGSEA. CDR3 length: 13 amino acids, cysteine to phenylalanine. Just CDR3 DNA is preserved here, 39 bases in frame from base 1. Patients with hyperthyroidism were aged 18 to 65 years, had been newly diagnosed, and had a disease duration of less than 2 months. Patients with other autoimmune diseases, uncontrolled infections, pregnancy or lactation were excluded from the study. Clinical symptoms, serum thyroxine, TRAb, thyroid ultrasound and orbital computed tomography were used for diagnosis. Total RNA was extracted using Trizol reagent, and RNA quality was checked on an Agilent 2100 Bioanalyzer.

The rearranged chain carries TRBV29-1 and TRBJ2-1; 12 bases in the middle match TRBD2. The TCR sequence derives from an adult man with Graves' hyperthyroidism. Source material: peripheral blood or thyroid tissue (not recorded which). The CDR3 here reads CSASGRAADEQFF. The DNA sequence follows: TGCAGCGCTAGCGGGAGGGCCGCGGATGAGCAGTTCTTC.